This T cell receptor beta chain came from a study of blood T cell repertoires in COVID-19. Study-level information: COVID-19 samples from acute and convalescent phases originated in the United States, Italy and Spain. The cDNA or gDNA used as material had been derived from T cells, B-cell-depleted T cells, or PBMCs.

Looked up from germline, CDR1 is MGHDK and CDR2 is SYGVNS. Germline trimming cut 8 bases from V and 4 bases from J; bases unmatched to any gene: 13. The CDR3 length is 15 residues. This clone was observed many times. In the authors' workflow: Amplification with reference gene primers provided the estimates of nucleated cell counts. Sequenced by immunoSEQ multiplex PCR; TCRdb stores in-frame clones only, minus some. That table is the source of V, J and clone size, and D and trimming were worked out from the DNA. The repertoire holds some 80,000 clones, with 86% as singletons. The sample consisted of peripheral blood. This TCR was sampled from a woman at least 80 years old in a cohort sampled during active or convalescent COVID-19. The rearrangement joins TRBV25-1 to TRBJ1-1; 7 bases fit TRBD1. The DNA of the CDR3 is TGTGCCAGCGCCCAGACAGGGATTATGAGCACTGAAGCTTTCTTT. This gives the protein CASAQTGIMSTEAFF.